These 5 T cell receptor beta chains were sequenced from one sample in a study of cytomegalovirus exposure and HLA in healthy donors. 13 Jbeta primers and 60 Vbeta primers were used for the PCR. Sequenced by immunoSEQ multiplex PCR; TCRdb stores in-frame clones only, minus some. Altogether 120,000 or so clones are present, over 80% being singletons, with the ten largest covering about 19%. The sample consisted of PBMCs. The receptors originated from a man between 18 and 29 years old in good health and CMV-seropositive.

V is TRBV11-3 and J is TRBJ2-4, with D possibly matching TRBD2 (6 bases). With 1 base removed from V and 12 bases from J, the gap between germline ends came to 13 bases. The CDR3 consists of 13 residues. CDR1 and CDR2 from the germline V gene are SGHNT and YENEEA. The CDR3 bases are TGTGCCAGCAGCTTAGGACTAGGCGCGGCTCAGTACTTC. Residues: CASSLGLGAAQYF.

V is TRBV27 and J is TRBJ2-7; the match to TRBD2 covers 10 bases. Germline V CDR1 and CDR2: MNHEY, SMNVEV (reference sequence). Germline trimming cut 6 bases from V and 3 bases from J; bases unmatched to any gene: 5. This CDR3 is built from 14 residues. The CDR3 reads CASSIAGGLYEQYF. CDR3 nucleotides: TGTGCCAGCAGCATAGCGGGGGGCCTCTACGAGCAGTACTTC.

The chain has TRBV7-2 and TRBJ2-3, with 8 bases aligning to TRBD2. The CDR3 length is 15 residues. Germline V gives CDR1 SGHTA, CDR2 FQGNSA. V shed 5 bases and J 5 bases; nucleotides not matched to a gene: 9. This CDR3 reads CASSETGTSQDTQYF. The CDR3 DNA is TGTGCCAGCAGCGAAACCGGGACTAGTCAAGATACGCAGTATTTT.

This chain uses TRBV11-1 with TRBJ2-7, with 7 bases fitting TRBD1. The CDR3 runs 15 residues. Germline CDR1 and CDR2: SGHAT and FQDESV (reference sequence). Trimming removed 6 bases from V and 2 bases from J; junction bases left unmatched: 10. The CDR3 coding sequence is TGTGCCAGCAGTTCTGTCGACAGGGCCCCCTACGAGCAGTACTTC. Its protein product is CASSSVDRAPYEQYF.

The V and J genes are TRBV18 and TRBJ1-2; 7 bases align to TRBD1. The germline CDR1 and CDR2 sequences are KGHSH and LQKENI. The length of the CDR3 is 15 residues. V shed 2 bases, J shed 4 bases, and the junction held 7 bases outside the gene matches. Here the CDR3 reads CASSPESTGTYGYTF. DNA of the CDR3: TGTGCCAGCTCACCAGAATCGACAGGGACCTATGGCTACACCTTC.